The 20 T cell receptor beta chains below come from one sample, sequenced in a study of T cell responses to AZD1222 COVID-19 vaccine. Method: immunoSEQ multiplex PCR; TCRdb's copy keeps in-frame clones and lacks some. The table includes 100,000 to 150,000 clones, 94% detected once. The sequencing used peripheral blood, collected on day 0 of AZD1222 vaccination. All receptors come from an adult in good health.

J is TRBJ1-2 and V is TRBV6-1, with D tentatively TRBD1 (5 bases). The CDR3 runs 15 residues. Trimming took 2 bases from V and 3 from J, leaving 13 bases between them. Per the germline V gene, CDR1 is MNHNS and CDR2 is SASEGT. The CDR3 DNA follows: TGTGCCAGCAGTGAATCGCCCGGGGGTGACTATGGCTACACCTTC. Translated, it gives CASSESPGGDYGYTF.

DNA for the CDR3: TGTGCCAGCAGCCCTGGCGGCAGCGCGAATGAGCAGTTCTTC. Translating it yields CASSPGGSANEQFF. The chain joins TRBV28 to TRBJ2-1; no firm D call. CDR1 MDHEN and CDR2 SYDVKM come from the germline V gene. The germline V and J ends were trimmed by 6 bases and 7 bases, with 16 bases remaining between them. The CDR3 consists of 14 residues.

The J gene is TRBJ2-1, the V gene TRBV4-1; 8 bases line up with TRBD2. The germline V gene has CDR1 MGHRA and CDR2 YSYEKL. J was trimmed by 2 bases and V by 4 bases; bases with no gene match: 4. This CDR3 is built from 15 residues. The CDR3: CASSPSSGTYNEQFF. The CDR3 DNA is TGCGCCAGCAGCCCCAGTAGCGGGACCTACAATGAGCAGTTCTTC.

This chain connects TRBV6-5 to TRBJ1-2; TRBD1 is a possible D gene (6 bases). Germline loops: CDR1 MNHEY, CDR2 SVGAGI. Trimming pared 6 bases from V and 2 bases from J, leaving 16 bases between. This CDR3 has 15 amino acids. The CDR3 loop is CASSPSLQGNYGYTF. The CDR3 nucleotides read TGTGCCAGCAGCCCGAGCCTACAGGGAAACTATGGCTACACCTTC.

As DNA, the CDR3 is TGTGCCAGCAGCCGGGACAGGGGGGACACTGAAGCTTTCTTT. Protein: CASSRDRGDTEAFF. The chain recombines TRBV2 with TRBJ1-1, with TRBD1 matching over 11 bases. Germline CDR1 is SNHLY and CDR2 is FYNNEI. The CDR3 contains 14 residues. The V gene end was trimmed by 6 bases and the J gene end by 3 bases; junction bases not matched to a gene: 3.

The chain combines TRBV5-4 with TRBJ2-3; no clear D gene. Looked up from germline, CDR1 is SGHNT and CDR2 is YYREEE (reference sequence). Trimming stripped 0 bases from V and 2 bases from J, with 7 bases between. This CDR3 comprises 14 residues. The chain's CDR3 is CASSLGSITDTQYF. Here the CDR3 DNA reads TGTGCCAGCAGCTTGGGCAGTATCACAGATACGCAGTATTTT.

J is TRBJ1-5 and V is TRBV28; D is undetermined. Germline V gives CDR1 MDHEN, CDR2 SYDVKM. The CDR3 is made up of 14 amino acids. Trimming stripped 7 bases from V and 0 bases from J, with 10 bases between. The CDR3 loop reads CASTVTLSNQPQHF. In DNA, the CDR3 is TGTGCCAGCACCGTTACACTTAGCAATCAGCCCCAGCATTTT.

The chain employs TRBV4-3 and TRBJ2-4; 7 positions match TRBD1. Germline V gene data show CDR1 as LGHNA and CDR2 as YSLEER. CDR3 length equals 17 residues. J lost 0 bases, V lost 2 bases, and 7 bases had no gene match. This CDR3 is CASSQTRDRLAKNIQYF. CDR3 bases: TGCGCCAGCAGCCAAACCCGGGACAGATTAGCCAAAAACATTCAGTACTTC.

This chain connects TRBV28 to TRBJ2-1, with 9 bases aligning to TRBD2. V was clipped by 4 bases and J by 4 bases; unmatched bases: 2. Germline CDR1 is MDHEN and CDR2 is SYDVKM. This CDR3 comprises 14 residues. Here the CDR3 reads CASSSSGAYNEQFF. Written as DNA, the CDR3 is TGTGCCAGCAGTTCTAGCGGGGCTTACAATGAGCAGTTCTTC. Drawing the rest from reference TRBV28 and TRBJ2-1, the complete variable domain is DVKVTQSSRYLVKRTGEKVFLECVQDMDHENMFWYRQDPGLGLRLIYFSYDVKMKEKGDIPEGYSVSREKKERFSLILESASTNQTSMYLCASSSSGAYNEQFFGPGTRLTVL.

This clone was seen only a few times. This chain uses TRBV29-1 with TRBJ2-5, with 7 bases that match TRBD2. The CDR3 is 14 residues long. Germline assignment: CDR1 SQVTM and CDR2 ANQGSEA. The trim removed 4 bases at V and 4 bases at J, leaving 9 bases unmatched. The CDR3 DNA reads TGCAGCGTTGCTGCTCTAGCGGAGGGAGAGACCCAGTACTTC. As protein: CSVAALAEGETQYF. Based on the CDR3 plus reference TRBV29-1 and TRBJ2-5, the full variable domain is SAVISQKPSRDICQRGTSLTIQCQVDSQVTMMFWYRQQPGQSLTLIATANQGSEATYESGFVIDKFPISRPNLTFSTLTVSNMSPEDSSIYLCSVAALAEGETQYFGPGTRLLVL.

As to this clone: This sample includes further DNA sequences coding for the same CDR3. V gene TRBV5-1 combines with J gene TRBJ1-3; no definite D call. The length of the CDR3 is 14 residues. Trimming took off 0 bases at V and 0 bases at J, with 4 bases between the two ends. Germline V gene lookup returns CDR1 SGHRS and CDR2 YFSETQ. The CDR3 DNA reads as TGCGCCAGCAGCTTGGAGGGCTCTGGAAACACCATATATTTT. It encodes CASSLEGSGNTIYF.

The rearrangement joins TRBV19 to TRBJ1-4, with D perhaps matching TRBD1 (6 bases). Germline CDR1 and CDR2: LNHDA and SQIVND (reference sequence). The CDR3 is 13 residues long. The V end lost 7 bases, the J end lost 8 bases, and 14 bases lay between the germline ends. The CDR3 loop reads CASMGGRREKLFF. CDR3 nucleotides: TGTGCCAGTATGGGGGGCCGACGGGAAAAACTGTTTTTT.

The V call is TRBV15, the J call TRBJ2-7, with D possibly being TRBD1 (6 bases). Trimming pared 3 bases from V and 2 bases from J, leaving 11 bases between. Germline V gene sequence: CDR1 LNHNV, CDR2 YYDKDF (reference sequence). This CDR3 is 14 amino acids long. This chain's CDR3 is CATSSPGATYEQYF. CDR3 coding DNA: TGTGCCACCAGCAGTCCAGGGGCCACCTACGAGCAGTACTTC.

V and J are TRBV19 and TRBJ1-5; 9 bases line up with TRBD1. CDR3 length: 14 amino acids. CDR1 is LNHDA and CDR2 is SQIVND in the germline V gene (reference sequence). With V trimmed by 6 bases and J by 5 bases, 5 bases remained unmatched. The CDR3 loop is CASRHRDRDQPQHF. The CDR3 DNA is TGTGCCAGTAGGCACCGGGACAGGGATCAGCCCCAGCATTTT.

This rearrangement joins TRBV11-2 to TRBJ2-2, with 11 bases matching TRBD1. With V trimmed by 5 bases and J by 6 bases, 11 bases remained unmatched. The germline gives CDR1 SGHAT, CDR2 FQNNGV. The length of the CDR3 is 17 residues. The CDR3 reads CASSIRGWTGGPGELFF. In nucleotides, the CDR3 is TGTGCCAGCAGCATCAGGGGGTGGACAGGGGGCCCCGGGGAGCTGTTTTTT.

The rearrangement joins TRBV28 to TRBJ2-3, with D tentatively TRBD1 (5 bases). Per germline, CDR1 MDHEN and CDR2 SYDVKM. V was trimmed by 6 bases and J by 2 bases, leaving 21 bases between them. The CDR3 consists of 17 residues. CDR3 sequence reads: CASSLPPGRSYTDTQYF. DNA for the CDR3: TGTGCCAGCAGCCTACCCCCAGGGCGTAGCTACACAGATACGCAGTATTTT.

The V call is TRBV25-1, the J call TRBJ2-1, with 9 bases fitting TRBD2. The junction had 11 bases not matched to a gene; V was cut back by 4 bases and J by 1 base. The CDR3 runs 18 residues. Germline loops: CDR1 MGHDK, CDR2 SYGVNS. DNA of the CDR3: TGTGCCAGCAGTGTCGGACAAAGGACTAGCGAATCCTACAATGAGCAGTTCTTC. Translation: CASSVGQRTSESYNEQFF.

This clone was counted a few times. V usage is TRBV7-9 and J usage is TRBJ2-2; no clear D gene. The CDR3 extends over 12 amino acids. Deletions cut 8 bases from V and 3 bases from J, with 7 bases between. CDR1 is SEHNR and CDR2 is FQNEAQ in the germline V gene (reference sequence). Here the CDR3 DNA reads TGTGCCAGCGGGGTAGACACCGGGGAGCTGTTTTTT. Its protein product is CASGVDTGELFF.

CDR3 loop: CASSQDTRVRQPQHF. CDR3 nucleotide sequence: TGTGCCAGCAGCCAAGATACCAGGGTTAGGCAGCCCCAGCATTTT. This chain connects TRBV3-1 (or the pseudogene TRBV3-2) to TRBJ1-5; a weak D match, TRBD1 (5 bases). The CDR3 totals 15 residues. V gave up 0 bases and J gave up 7 bases, with 13 bases separating them. Germline CDR1 is LGHDT and CDR2 is YNNKEL (reference sequence).

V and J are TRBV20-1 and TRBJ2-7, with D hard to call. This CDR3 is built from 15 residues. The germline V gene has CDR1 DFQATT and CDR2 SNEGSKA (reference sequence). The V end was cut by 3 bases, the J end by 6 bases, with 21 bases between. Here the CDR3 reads CSASQLGLDAPEQYF. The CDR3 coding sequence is TGCAGTGCTAGTCAGTTAGGGCTAGATGCGCCCGAGCAGTACTTC.